One sample yielded the 7 T cell receptor beta chains listed below, sequenced in a study of glioma-infiltrating T cells after dendritic cell vaccination. Time point denoted: after dendritic cell vaccination, including at tumor progression/relapse. The data were produced by immunoSEQ multiplex PCR, yet TCRdb's version contains in-frame clones alone and is incomplete. Of under 130,000 clones in the sample, roughly 89% were seen once. This material consisted of blood, taken after dendritic cell vaccination. The receptors shown here come from a human donor with glioblastoma.

This rearrangement joins TRBV5-8 to TRBJ1-3; D might be TRBD1 (5 bases). V was cut by 3 bases and J by 0 bases, with 10 bases left in between. CDR1 and CDR2 from the germline V gene are SGHTS and YDEGEE. The CDR3 loop spans 15 amino acids. CDR3: CASSWDGSSGNTIYF. The CDR3, as DNA: TGTGCCAGCAGCTGGGACGGGAGCTCTGGAAACACCATATATTTT.

The chain has TRBV2 and TRBJ2-7; D uncertain. Germline CDR1 reads SNHLY; CDR2 reads FYNNEI. V shed 5 bases and J shed 3 bases, with 5 bases lying between them. The CDR3 totals 11 residues. In nucleotides, the CDR3 is TGTGCCAGCAGTATCGGCTACGAGCAGTACTTC. Translation: CASSIGYEQYF.

The chain uses TRBV7-9 and TRBJ2-1; 9 bases line up with TRBD2. With 5 bases clipped from V and 5 bases from J, the junction kept 7 bases outside the gene matches. Per germline, CDR1 SEHNR and CDR2 FQNEAQ (reference sequence). CDR3 length: 15 amino acids. The CDR3 sequence is CASSNLAGPDNEQFF. The DNA for the CDR3 is TGTGCCAGCAGCAATCTAGCGGGGCCTGACAATGAGCAGTTCTTC.

The chain combines TRBV19 with TRBJ1-5, with TRBD1 identical over 9 bases. CDR3 size: 15 residues. From germline, CDR1 is LNHDA and CDR2 SQIVND (reference sequence). V was pared by 3 bases and J by 1 base, with 1 base of the junction left unmatched. The CDR3: CASSMGQGSNQPQHF. The CDR3 region has the DNA TGTGCCAGTAGTATGGGACAGGGAAGCAATCAGCCCCAGCATTTT.

This clone was counted once. V and J are TRBV28 and TRBJ1-1; TRBD1 matches at 10 bases. The CDR3 runs to 16 residues. In germline, CDR1 is MDHEN, CDR2 SYDVKM. V lost 2 bases to trimming and J lost 4 bases; unmatched junction nucleotides: 7. CDR3 coding DNA: TGTGCCAGCAGTTTACCCCCCGGACAGGGGGGCACTGAAGCTTTCTTT. Amino acid sequence: CASSLPPGQGGTEAFF.

The CDR3 DNA sequence: TGTGCCTGGATGTCGGTCCTAGCGGGTCACGAGCAGTACTTC. Residues: CAWMSVLAGHEQYF. This chain uses TRBV30 with TRBJ2-7, with 8 bases fitting TRBD2. V dropped 4 bases and J dropped 5; count of bases not matched to a gene: 10. Per germline, CDR1 GTSNPN and CDR2 SVGIG (reference sequence). The CDR3 spans 14 residues.

The chain carries TRBV9 and TRBJ2-1; 10 nucleotides match TRBD2. The V and J ends lost 0 bases and 7 bases, in that order; junction bases with no gene match: 7. Germline CDR1 and CDR2: SGDLS and YYNGEE. The CDR3 has 16 amino acids. The CDR3 sequence is CASSVGPAGGPNEQFF. In DNA, the CDR3 is TGTGCCAGCAGCGTAGGACCAGCGGGGGGGCCAAATGAGCAGTTCTTC. The complete variable domain, with remaining parts taken from reference TRBV9 and TRBJ2-1, reads DSGVTQTPKHLITATGQRVTLRCSPRSGDLSVYWYQQSLDQGLQFLIQYYNGEERAKGNILERFSAQQFPDLHSELNLSSLELGDSALYFCASSVGPAGGPNEQFFGPGTRLTVL.